This entry features one TCR beta chain sequence. Some clones are missing from TCRdb's copy, which holds only in-frame ones; the method was immunoSEQ multiplex PCR. The sample holds 200,000 to 250,000 clones, roughly four fifths seen once. CDR1 is SGHTA, CDR2 FQGTGA, per germline. Trimming took 5 bases from V and 6 from J, leaving 12 bases between them. This CDR3 region has 13 residues. This entry comes from a study of blood T cell repertoires in COVID-19. Sequenced sample: peripheral blood. This sequence joins TRBV7-3 and TRBJ2-3, with D perhaps matching TRBD1 (6 bases). This clonotype was sampled from a woman aged 80 or older with COVID-19, enrolled during active disease. CDR3 sequence: CASSRNRGDTQYF. In DNA, the CDR3 is TGTGCCAGCAGCAGAAATAGGGGGGATACGCAGTATTTT.